A selection of T cell receptor beta chains follows, all from one sample in a study of blood T cell repertoires in COVID-19. This table comes from immunoSEQ multiplex PCR, and its TCRdb copy is limited to in-frame clones, with some not included. The sample includes 100,000 to 150,000 clones, around nine tenths of them seen just once. The sequenced material came from peripheral blood. The receptors come from a man aged 50 to 59 with acute or convalescent COVID-19. CDR3s include the opening cysteine and the closing phenylalanine or tryptophan. The D gene is left open where the match is weak. Clone size is stated in some rows and not others, as once, few, many or a class when expanded.

D,J,V,size,CDR3,DNA
TRBD1,TRBJ2-7,TRBV12-3/TRBV12-4,once,CASSLGTGAYF,TGTGCCAGCAGCTTAGGGACAGGGGCGTACTTC
TRBD2,TRBJ2-5,TRBV5-8,.,CASPKGLAVVVHETQYF,TGTGCCAGCCCAAAGGGACTAGCGGTCGTGGTGCATGAGACCCAGTACTTC
.,TRBJ2-1,TRBV3-1/TRBV3-2,.,CASSQGLALSNEQFF,TGTGCCAGCAGCCAGGGCCTAGCGCTTAGCAATGAGCAGTTCTTC
.,TRBJ2-1,TRBV2,once,CASGGLEYNEQFF,TGTGCCAGCGGCGGCCTGGAATACAATGAGCAGTTCTTC
TRBD2,TRBJ2-3,TRBV30,.,CAWVGTSGRSDTQYF,TGTGCCTGGGTGGGGACTAGCGGGAGGTCAGATACGCAGTATTTT
TRBD2,TRBJ2-7,TRBV2,.,CASSVPSGTSGTEQYF,TGTGCCAGCAGTGTTCCCTCCGGGACTAGCGGGACCGAGCAGTACTTC
.,TRBJ1-1,TRBV29-1,.,CSGVSDVLGAEAFF,TGCAGCGGGGTGTCCGATGTTCTCGGGGCTGAAGCTTTCTTT
TRBD1,TRBJ1-3,TRBV6-5,once,CGHSDRGENTIYF,TGTGGTCATTCGGACAGGGGTGAAAACACCATATATTTT
.,TRBJ1-1,TRBV5-1,.,CASSLQGLTNTEAFF,TGCGCCAGCAGCTTGCAGGGACTTACGAACACTGAAGCTTTCTTT
TRBD1,TRBJ2-1,TRBV5-1,.,CASSYYSQGASYNEQFF,TGCGCCAGCAGCTACTATTCACAGGGGGCGTCCTACAATGAGCAGTTCTTC
.,TRBJ2-2,TRBV19,.,CASSISQGNGELFF,TGTGCCAGTAGTATAAGCCAGGGGAACGGGGAGCTGTTTTTT
TRBD2,TRBJ2-1,TRBV4-3,.,CASSQDSSSGSSYNEQFF,TGCGCCAGCAGCCAGGACTCCTCTAGCGGGAGCTCCTACAATGAGCAGTTCTTC
TRBD2,TRBJ2-7,TRBV18,.,CASSPGGLAGAYEQYF,TGTGCCAGCTCACCGGGGGGACTAGCGGGAGCCTATGAGCAGTACTTC
TRBD1,TRBJ1-2,TRBV6-5,.,CASSYPDRGLSF,TGTGCCAGCAGTTACCCAGACAGGGGACTAAGCTTC
.,TRBJ1-1,TRBV5-1,once,CASRPYFLRDTPRRTEAFF,TGCGCCAGCAGACCTTACTTCCTCCGGGACACCCCCCGAAGGACTGAAGCTTTCTTT